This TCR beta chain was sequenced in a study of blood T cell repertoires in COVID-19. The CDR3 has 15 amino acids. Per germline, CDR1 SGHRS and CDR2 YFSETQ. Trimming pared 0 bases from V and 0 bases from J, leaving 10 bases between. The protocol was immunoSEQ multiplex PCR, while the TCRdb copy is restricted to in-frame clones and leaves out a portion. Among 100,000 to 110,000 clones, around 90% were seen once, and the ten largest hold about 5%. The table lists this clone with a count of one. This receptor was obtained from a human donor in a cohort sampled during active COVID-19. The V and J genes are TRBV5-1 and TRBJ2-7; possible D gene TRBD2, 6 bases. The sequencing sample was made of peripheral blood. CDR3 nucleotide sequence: TGCGCCAGCAGCTTGGTTGGGAGGACCTCCTACGAGCAGTACTTC. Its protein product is CASSLVGRTSYEQYF.